This T cell receptor beta chain was observed in a study of radiation and T cells in renal cell carcinoma. The CDR3 has 15 residues. CDR1 and CDR2 (germline): SGHVS, FQNEAQ. V dropped 0 bases and J dropped 4 bases, with 12 bases sitting between them. Time point of the sample: baseline pretreatment blood. The sample's treatment: 15 Gy SBRT to primary tumor, nephrectomy 4 weeks later. Serial blood draws occurred at baseline and 2 and 4 weeks post-SBRT. The tumor was a clear cell renal cell carcinoma. Regarding the study as a whole: In blood, top tumor clones expanded by 2 weeks, shrinking by 4.

In the case of this clone: What it binds is not known.

Only in-frame clones appear in the TCRdb table, and some are missing; sequencing was by immunoSEQ multiplex PCR. Of 130,000 or so clones in the sample, approximately 91% were seen once. This rearrangement joins TRBV7-8 to TRBJ1-2; D possibly corresponds to TRBD1 (6 bases). This specimen consisted of blood, obtained from a patient whose treatment included radiotherapy and nephrectomy. This clonotype was sampled from a woman aged 50 to 60 with renal cell carcinoma. CDR3 in DNA: TGTGCCAGCAGCTTAGCCGCCGACAGGAGCTATGGCTACACCTTC. Amino acids: CASSLAADRSYGYTF.